The T cell receptor (beta chain) described here comes from a study of graft-versus-host responses after intestinal transplantation. Repertoires were generated with immunoSEQ multiplex PCR, while TCRdb's copy carries only in-frame clones and drops some. The table records some 44,000 clones, about 95% of them present only once. Concerning this clone: Its antigen is not known. Other DNA sequences in this sample translate to the same CDR3.

General observations from the study: Circulating GvH clones peaking coincided with falling HvG clones soon after transplant.

The sequences come from PBMCs, collected roughly 51 weeks after intestinal transplant. The clonotype comes from a human patient who received an intestinal transplant, so some T cells may come from the graft donor.

The CDR3 DNA reads TGTGCCAGCAGTCACGGGACAGGAGTCTTCGAGCAGTACTTC. Translating it yields CASSHGTGVFEQYF. The J gene is TRBJ2-7, the V gene TRBV6-5; TRBD1 matches at 8 bases. This CDR3 is built from 14 residues. The J segment lost 6 bases and the V segment lost 5 bases, leaving 9 bases of the junction unmatched. Looked up from germline, CDR1 is MNHEY and CDR2 is SVGAGI.